What follows is one T cell receptor (beta chain) and its context. Its target is unknown. The CDR3 has 11 amino acids. CDR1 is DFQATT, CDR2 SNEGSKA, per germline (reference sequence). V gave up 3 bases and J gave up 7 bases, with 9 bases separating them. The sample is drawn from a study of CD8 T cells in Susac syndrome. Study-level points and caveats: Only a relatively small number of individuals were included in the TCR sequencing and HLA analysis.

With random hexamers, reverse transcription was performed on roughly 0.45 to 1 ug of RNA. An immunoSEQ multiplex PCR amplified TCR beta CDR3 over 54 Vbeta and 13 Jbeta. TCRdb processed the immunoSEQ multiplex PCR reads anew with MiXCR; each CDR3 protein has one entry. The top ten clones hold about 0.13% of a sample with some 200,000 distinct CDR3 sequences, 80% to 95% of them seen once. Blood CD8+ and CD4+ T cells underwent high-throughput TCR beta sequencing. The genes are TRBV20-1 and TRBJ1-1; D unresolved. The TCR was taken from a human donor with multiple sclerosis. The specimen sequenced was CD8+ T cells from PBMCs. CDR3 bases: TGCAGTGCTAGGGCGATGAGTGAAGCTTTCTTT. As protein: CSARAMSEAFF.